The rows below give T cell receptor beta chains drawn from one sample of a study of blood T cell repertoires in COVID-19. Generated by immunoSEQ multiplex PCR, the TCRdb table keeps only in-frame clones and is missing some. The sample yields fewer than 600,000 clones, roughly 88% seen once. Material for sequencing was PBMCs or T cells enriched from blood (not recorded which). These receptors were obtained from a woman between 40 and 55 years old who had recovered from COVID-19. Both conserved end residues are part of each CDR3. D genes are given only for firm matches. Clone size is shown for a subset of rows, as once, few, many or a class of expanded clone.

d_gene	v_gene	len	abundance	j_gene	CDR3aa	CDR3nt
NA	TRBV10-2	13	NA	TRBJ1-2	CASSESVDYGYTF	TGCGCCAGCAGTGAGTCGGTAGACTATGGCTACACCTTC
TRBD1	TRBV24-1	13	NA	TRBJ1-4	CATRTGTPEKLFF	TGTGCCACGAGGACAGGGACCCCTGAAAAACTGTTTTTT
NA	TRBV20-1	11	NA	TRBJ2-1	CSASGRGAKFF	TGCAGTGCTAGTGGACGGGGGGCAAAGTTCTTC
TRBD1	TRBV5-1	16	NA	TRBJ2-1	CASSSFDRGVRGEQFF	TGCGCCAGCAGCTCCTTCGACAGGGGGGTCAGGGGTGAGCAGTTCTTC
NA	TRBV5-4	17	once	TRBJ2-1	CASSLAGGTRIPNEQFF	TGTGCCAGCAGCTTGGCCGGGGGTACTAGAATCCCCAATGAGCAGTTCTTC
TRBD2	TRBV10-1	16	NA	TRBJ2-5	CASSDGSAGEDETQYF	TGCGCCAGCAGTGACGGGTCCGCGGGAGAGGATGAGACCCAGTACTTC
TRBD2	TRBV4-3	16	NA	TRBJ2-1	CASSQRTSGTYNEQFF	TGCGCCAGCAGCCAAAGGACTAGCGGGACCTACAATGAGCAGTTCTTC
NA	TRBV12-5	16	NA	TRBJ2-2	CASGISLQVVPGELFF	TGTGCTAGTGGTATCTCCCTACAGGTAGTTCCCGGGGAGCTGTTTTTT
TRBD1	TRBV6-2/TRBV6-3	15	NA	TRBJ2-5	CASSFIPGQSFSQYF	TGTGCCAGCAGTTTTATTCCGGGACAGTCGTTTTCCCAGTACTTC
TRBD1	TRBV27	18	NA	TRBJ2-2	CASSLQVRQGANTGELFF	TGTGCCAGCAGTTTACAAGTAAGGCAGGGGGCGAACACCGGGGAGCTGTTTTTT
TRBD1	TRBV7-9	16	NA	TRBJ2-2	CASSPQGQGNTGELFF	TGTGCCAGCAGCCCACAGGGACAGGGGAACACCGGGGAGCTGTTTTTT
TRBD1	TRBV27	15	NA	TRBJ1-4	CASSPGQSGGEKLFF	TGTGCCAGCAGTCCGGGACAGTCGGGGGGGGAAAAACTGTTTTTT
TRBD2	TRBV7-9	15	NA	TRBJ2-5	CASSLSGGTWETQYF	TGTGCCAGCAGCTTATCCGGGGGGACGTGGGAGACCCAGTACTTC
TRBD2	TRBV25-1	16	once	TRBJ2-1	CASSGTSGGLYNEQFF	TGTGCCAGCAGTGGGACTAGCGGGGGACTCTACAATGAGCAGTTCTTC
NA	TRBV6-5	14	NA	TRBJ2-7	CASSSPGLVREQYF	TGTGCCAGCAGTTCGCCGGGACTGGTACGGGAGCAGTACTTC
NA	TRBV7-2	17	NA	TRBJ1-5	CASSSSRLLQGNQPQHF	TGTGCCAGCAGCTCATCTAGGCTCCTGCAGGGGAATCAGCCCCAGCATTTT
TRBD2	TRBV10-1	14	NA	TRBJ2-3	CASSEGLAGGTQYF	TGCGCCAGCAGTGAAGGACTAGCGGGAGGTACGCAGTATTTT
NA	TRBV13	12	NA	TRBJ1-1	CASSFRGTEAFF	TGTGCCAGCAGCTTCAGGGGCACTGAAGCTTTCTTT
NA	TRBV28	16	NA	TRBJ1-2	CASSLPARQAEGGYTF	TGTGCCAGCAGTTTACCCGCACGACAGGCTGAAGGGGGCTACACCTTC
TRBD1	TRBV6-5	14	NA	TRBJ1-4	CASRLGQGIEKLFF	TGTGCCAGCAGACTGGGACAGGGCATCGAAAAACTGTTTTTT
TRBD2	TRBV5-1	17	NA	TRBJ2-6	CASSPVAGDSGANVLTF	TGCGCCAGCAGCCCCGTCGCGGGAGACTCTGGGGCCAACGTCCTGACTTTC
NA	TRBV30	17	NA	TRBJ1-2	CAWRIFDRSPANYGYTF	TGTGCCTGGAGAATTTTCGACAGGAGTCCAGCTAACTATGGCTACACCTTC
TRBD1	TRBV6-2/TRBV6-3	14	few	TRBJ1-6	CASSYQGADSPLHF	TGTGCCAGCAGTTATCAGGGGGCCGATTCACCCCTCCACTTT
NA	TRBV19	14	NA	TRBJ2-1	CASSIGPSRIEQFF	TGTGCCAGTAGTATAGGCCCGTCTAGAATTGAGCAGTTCTTC
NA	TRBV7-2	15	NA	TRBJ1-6	CASSYGHTYNSPLHF	TGTGCCAGCAGCTACGGACACACCTATAATTCACCCCTCCACTTT
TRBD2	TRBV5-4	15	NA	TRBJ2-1	CASSLGAGGLNEQFF	TGTGCCAGCAGCTTGGGAGCGGGAGGGCTCAATGAGCAGTTCTTC
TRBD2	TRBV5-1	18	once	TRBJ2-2	CASSFIIAGGPNTGELFF	TGCGCCAGCAGCTTCATTATAGCGGGAGGACCGAACACCGGGGAGCTGTTTTTT
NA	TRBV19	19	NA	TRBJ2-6	CASSIAEGAISAGANVLTF	TGTGCCAGTAGTATAGCGGAGGGGGCGATTAGCGCTGGGGCCAACGTCCTGACTTTC
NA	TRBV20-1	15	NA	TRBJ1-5	CSASQSGVLNQPQHF	TGCAGTGCTAGTCAATCAGGGGTCCTCAATCAGCCCCAGCATTTT